This TCR beta chain emerged from a study of blood T cell repertoires in COVID-19. Study context: Material from acute and convalescent COVID-19 was sourced from the United States, Italy and Spain. The cDNA or gDNA used as material had been derived from T cells, B-cell-depleted T cells, or PBMCs.

This CDR3 contains 15 residues. CDR1 is SGHRS and CDR2 is YFSETQ in the germline V gene. Trimming at V came to 4 bases and at J to 8 bases, leaving 11 bases not matched to a gene. Authors' processing steps: Amplified reference gene primers provided the basis for estimating nucleated cell counts. TCRdb keeps only in-frame clones here, not all; method: immunoSEQ multiplex PCR. V and J calls and clone size are those listed in that table; D and trimming were worked out from the DNA. The sample gives fewer than 300,000 clones, over 75% of which show up once; about an eighth is in the top ten. The TCR sequence derives from a human donor in a cohort sampled during active COVID-19. V gene TRBV5-1 combines with J gene TRBJ2-1; 8 bases line up with TRBD2. Sequenced sample: peripheral blood. In nucleotides, the CDR3 is TGCGCCAGCAGCCGACTAGCGCGAAGAACCCATGAGCAGTTCTTC. This encodes CASSRLARRTHEQFF.